This record looks at one T cell receptor (beta chain) sequence and its context. What it binds is not known. The CDR3 has 16 residues. CDR1 is SEHNR, CDR2 FQNEAQ, per germline (reference sequence). Losses at the gene ends were 1 base for V and 5 bases for J; bases not matched to a gene: 8. These data are taken from a study of T-cell reconstitution after alpha-beta-depleted transplantation in children. General study results and limits: About two months after transplant, alpha-beta T cells reportedly came from several hundred expanded graft clones. Once a year had passed after transplant, T-cell counts and diversity came mostly from newly produced T cells. Surviving recipient T cells and intrathymic progenitors accounted for some patients' high TCRbeta diversity at day 60.

For TCRbeta, the library was prepared with unique molecular identifiers. TCRdb passed the PCR reads through MiXCR, listing each CDR3 protein once. The repertoire holds roughly 790,000 distinct CDR3 sequences, with 16% as singletons. This specimen was PBMCs, mostly from graft donor cells, taken 360 days after TCRalphabeta/CD19-depleted stem cell transplant. The J gene is TRBJ2-1, the V gene TRBV7-9; 7 nucleotides line up with TRBD2. This sequence originates from a male patient younger than 18 who had a stem cell transplant for acute lymphoblastic leukemia, so the T cells may come from the graft donor. CDR3 loop: CASSLGGGAYDNEQFF. The CDR3 DNA sequence: TGTGCCAGCAGCTTAGGCGGGGGAGCATACGACAATGAGCAGTTCTTC.